This TCR beta chain was sequenced during a study of T cell changes during pregnancy in multiple sclerosis (dated 2019 in TCRdb). For the wider study: In women with multiple sclerosis, the researchers looked at how the T cell repertoire shifted as pregnancy progressed.

The germline ends are 22 bases apart after V is trimmed by 3 bases and J by 5 bases. The CDR3, cysteine through phenylalanine, is 17 amino acids long. Only CDR3 DNA remains: 51 bases, in frame from the first base. CDR1 and CDR2 are drawn from the germline V gene: LGHNA, YSLEER. The library was produced with the immunoSEQ multiplex PCR assay. TCRdb took this table from immuneACCESS and kept in-frame rearrangements with V and J called. Such tables lack part of the clones; where checked against another copy, unresolved V genes explain under half of the gap, and the rest is unexplained. This sample comprises tens of thousands of clones, just under 95% of them detected only once. The ten largest clones capture more than 1% of the sample. As concerns this clone: Its specific antigen is unknown. No quality values exist for individual bases; no much larger clone is one base distant.

This receptor was obtained from a female donor with multiple sclerosis, enrolled in a pregnancy study. The chain uses TRBV4-3 and TRBJ1-2, with TRBD1 perhaps the D gene, on 6 matching bases. This material consisted of peripheral blood, taken in the first trimester of pregnancy. In nucleotides, the sequence is TGCGCCAGCAGCCACCTCTCCGCCGACCGGGACATTTATGGCTACACCTTC. This gives the protein CASSHLSADRDIYGYTF.